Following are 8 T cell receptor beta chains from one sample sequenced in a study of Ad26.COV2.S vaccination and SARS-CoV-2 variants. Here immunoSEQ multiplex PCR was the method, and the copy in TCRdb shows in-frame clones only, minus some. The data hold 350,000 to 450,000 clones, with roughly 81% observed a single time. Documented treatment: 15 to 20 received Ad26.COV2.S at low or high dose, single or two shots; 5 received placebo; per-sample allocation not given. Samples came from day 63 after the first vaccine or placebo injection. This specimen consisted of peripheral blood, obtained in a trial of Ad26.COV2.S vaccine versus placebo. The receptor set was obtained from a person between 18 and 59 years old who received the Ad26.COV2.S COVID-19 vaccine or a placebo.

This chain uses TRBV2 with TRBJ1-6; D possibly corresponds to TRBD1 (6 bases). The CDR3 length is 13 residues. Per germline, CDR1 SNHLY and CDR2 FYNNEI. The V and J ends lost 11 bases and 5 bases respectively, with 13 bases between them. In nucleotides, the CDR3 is TGTGCCTGTAGGACAGCTAATAATTCACCCCTCCACTTT. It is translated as CACRTANNSPLHF.

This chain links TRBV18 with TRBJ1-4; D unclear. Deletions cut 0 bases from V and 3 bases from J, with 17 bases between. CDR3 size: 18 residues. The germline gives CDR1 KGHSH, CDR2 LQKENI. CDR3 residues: CASSPPWEGMNSNEKLFF. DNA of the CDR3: TGTGCCAGCTCACCACCATGGGAAGGGATGAACTCTAATGAAAAACTGTTTTTT.

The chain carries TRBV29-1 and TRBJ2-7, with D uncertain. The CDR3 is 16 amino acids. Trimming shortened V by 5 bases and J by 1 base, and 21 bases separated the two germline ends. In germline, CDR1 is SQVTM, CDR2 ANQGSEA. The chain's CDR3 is CSVLYLGRKTSYEQYF. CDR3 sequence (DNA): TGCAGCGTTCTCTATCTCGGCCGGAAAACATCCTACGAGCAGTACTTC.

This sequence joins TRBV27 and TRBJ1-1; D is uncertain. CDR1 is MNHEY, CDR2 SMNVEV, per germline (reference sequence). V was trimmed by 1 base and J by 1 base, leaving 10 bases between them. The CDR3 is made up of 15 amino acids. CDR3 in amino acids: CASSLWAVSNTEAFF. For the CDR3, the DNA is TGTGCCAGCAGTTTATGGGCAGTTTCGAACACTGAAGCTTTCTTT.

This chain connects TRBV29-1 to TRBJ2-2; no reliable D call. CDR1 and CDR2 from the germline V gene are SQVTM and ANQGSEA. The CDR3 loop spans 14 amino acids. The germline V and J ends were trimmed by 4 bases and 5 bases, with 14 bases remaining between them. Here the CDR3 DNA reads TGCAGCGTTGTGAGGTCTCTCGGGACCGGGGAGCTGTTTTTT. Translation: CSVVRSLGTGELFF.

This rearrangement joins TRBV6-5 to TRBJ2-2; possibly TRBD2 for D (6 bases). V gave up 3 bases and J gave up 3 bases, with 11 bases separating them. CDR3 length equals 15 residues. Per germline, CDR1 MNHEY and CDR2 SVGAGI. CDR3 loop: CASSYFGGDTGELFF. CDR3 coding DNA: TGTGCCAGCAGTTATTTCGGAGGGGACACCGGGGAGCTGTTTTTT.

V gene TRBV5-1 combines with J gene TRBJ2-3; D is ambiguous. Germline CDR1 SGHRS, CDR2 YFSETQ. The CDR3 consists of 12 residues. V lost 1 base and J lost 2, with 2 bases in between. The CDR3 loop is CASSLPTDTQYF. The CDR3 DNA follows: TGCGCCAGCAGCTTGCCCACAGATACGCAGTATTTT.

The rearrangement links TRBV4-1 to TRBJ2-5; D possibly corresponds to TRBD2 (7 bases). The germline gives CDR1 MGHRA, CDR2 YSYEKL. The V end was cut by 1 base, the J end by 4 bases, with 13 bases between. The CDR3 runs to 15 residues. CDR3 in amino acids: CASSQGGGGLETQYF. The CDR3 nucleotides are TGCGCCAGCAGCCAAGGGGGGGGCGGCTTAGAGACCCAGTACTTC.